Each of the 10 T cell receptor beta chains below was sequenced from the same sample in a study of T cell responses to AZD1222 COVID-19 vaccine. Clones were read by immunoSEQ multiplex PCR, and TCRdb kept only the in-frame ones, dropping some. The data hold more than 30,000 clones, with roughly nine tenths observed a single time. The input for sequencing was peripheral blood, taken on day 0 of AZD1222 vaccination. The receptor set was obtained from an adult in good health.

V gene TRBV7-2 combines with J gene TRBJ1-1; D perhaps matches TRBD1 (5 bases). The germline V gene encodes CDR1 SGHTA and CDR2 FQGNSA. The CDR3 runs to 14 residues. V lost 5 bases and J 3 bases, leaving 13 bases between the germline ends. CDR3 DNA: TGTGCCAGCAGCATAGGGGTGGATTACACTGAAGCTTTCTTT. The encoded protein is CASSIGVDYTEAFF. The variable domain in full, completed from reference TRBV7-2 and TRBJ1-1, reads GAGVSQSPSNKVTEKGKDVELRCDPISGHTALYWYRQSLGQGLEFLIYFQGNSAPDKSGLPSDRFSAERTGGSVSTLTIQRTQQEDSAVYLCASSIGVDYTEAFFGQGTRLTVV.

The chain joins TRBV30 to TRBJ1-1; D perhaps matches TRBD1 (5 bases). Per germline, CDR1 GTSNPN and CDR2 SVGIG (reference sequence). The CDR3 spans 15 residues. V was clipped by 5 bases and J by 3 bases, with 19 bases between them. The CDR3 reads CAWGRGLGGDTEAFF. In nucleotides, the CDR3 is TGTGCCTGGGGCCGGGGCCTCGGTGGGGACACTGAAGCTTTCTTT. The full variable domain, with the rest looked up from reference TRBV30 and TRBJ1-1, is SQTIHQWPATLVQPVGSPLSLECTVEGTSNPNLYWYRQAAGRGLQLLFYSVGIGQISSEVPQNLSASRPQDRQFILSSKKLLLSDSGFYLCAWGRGLGGDTEAFFGQGTRLTVV.

The CDR3 DNA reads TGTGCCAGCAGCGTACCAGCGGGGGCAGGTGAGCAGTTCTTC. Its protein product is CASSVPAGAGEQFF. This chain joins TRBV9 and TRBJ2-1; 8 positions agree with TRBD2. With 1 base clipped from V and 9 bases from J, the junction kept 6 bases outside the gene matches. Germline lookup yields CDR1 SGDLS and CDR2 YYNGEE. CDR3 size: 14 residues.

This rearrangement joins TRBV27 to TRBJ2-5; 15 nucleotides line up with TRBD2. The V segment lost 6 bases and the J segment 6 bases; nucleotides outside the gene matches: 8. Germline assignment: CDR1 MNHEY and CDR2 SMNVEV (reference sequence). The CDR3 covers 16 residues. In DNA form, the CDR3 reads TGTGCCAGCAGCGGACTAGCGGGGGGGCCGATGAAGACCCAGTACTTC. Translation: CASSGLAGGPMKTQYF.

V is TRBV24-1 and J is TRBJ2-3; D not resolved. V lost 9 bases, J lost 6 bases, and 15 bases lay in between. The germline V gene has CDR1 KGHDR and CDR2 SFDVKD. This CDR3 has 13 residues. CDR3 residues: CATSTVDQDTQYF. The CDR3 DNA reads TGTGCCACCTCTACGGTTGATCAGGATACGCAGTATTTT.

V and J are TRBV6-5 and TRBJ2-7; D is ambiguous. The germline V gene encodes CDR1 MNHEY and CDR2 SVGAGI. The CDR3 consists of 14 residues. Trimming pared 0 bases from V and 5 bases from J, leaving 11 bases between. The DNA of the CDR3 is TGTGCCAGCAGTTACTCGAAGCATTCCCACGAGCAGTACTTC. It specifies CASSYSKHSHEQYF.

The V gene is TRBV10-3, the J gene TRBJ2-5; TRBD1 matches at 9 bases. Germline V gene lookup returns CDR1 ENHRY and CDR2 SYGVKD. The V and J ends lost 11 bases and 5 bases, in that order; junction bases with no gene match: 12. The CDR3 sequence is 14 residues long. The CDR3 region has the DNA TGTGCCGCCAGACCGGACAGGGGTTCTGAGACCCAGTACTTC. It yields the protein CAARPDRGSETQYF.

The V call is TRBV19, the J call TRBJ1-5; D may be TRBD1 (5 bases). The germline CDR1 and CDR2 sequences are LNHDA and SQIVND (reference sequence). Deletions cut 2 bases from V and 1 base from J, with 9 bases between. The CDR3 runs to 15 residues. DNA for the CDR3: TGTGCCAGTAGTATACAGGGAGGGAGCAATCAGCCCCAGCATTTT. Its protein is CASSIQGGSNQPQHF.

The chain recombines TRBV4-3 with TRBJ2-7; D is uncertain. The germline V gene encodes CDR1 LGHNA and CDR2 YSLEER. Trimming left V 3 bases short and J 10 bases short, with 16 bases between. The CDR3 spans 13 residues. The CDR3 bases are TGCGCCAGCAGCCAGGGCCTTCAAGGCGCTCAGTACTTC. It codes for CASSQGLQGAQYF.

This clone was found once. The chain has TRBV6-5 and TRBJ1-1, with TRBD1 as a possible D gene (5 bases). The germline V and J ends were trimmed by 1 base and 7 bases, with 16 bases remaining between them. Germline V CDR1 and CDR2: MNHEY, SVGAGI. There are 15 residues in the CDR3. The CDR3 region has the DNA TGTGCCAGCAGTTACTTATCGGCCCAGGGAATTGAAGCTTTCTTT. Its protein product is CASSYLSAQGIEAFF.